This T cell receptor beta chain was documented in a study of Ad26.COV2.S vaccination and SARS-CoV-2 variants. Study-level information: Administration of Ad26.COV2.S was intramuscular, either once or twice 56 days apart.

The method was immunoSEQ multiplex PCR; TCRdb's version includes in-frame clones alone and lacks a portion of them. The table has 300,000 to 450,000 clones, approximately 85% seen once; the top ten hold 3% to 4%. Germline lookup yields CDR1 SGHVT and CDR2 SQSDAQ. V gave up 11 bases and J gave up 2 bases, with 18 bases separating them. The CDR3 is 14 residues long. Remarks on this clone: The antigen is not known.

Treatment denoted: around 19 received Ad26.COV2.S at low or high dose, single or two shots; about five received placebo; per-sample allocation not given. Specimen acquisition occurred on day 63 following the initial vaccine or placebo injection. General observations from the study: Vaccinated individuals (as opposed to placebo recipients) had higher spike-specific TCR breadth. Comparability of non-spike TCR breadth was observed across vaccine and placebo recipients. Using TCR breadth and depth analyses may have led to underestimated total T cell responses.

The TCR comes from a person between 18 and 65 years old who received the Ad26.COV2.S COVID-19 vaccine or a placebo. The sample was peripheral blood, taken in a trial of Ad26.COV2.S vaccine versus placebo. This chain joins TRBV7-4 and TRBJ1-1; a weak D match, TRBD1 (5 bases). The DNA for the CDR3 is TGTGCCGGGGGGTGTGTTGTTAGAAACACTGAAGCTTTCTTT. This gives the protein CAGGCVVRNTEAFF. The full variable domain, completed using reference TRBV7-4 and TRBJ1-1, is GAGVSQSPRYKVAKRGRDVALRCDSISGHVTLYWYRQTLGQGSEVLTYSQSDAQRDKSGRPSGRFSAERPERSVSTLKIQRTEQGDSAVYLCAGGCVVRNTEAFFGQGTRLTVV.